What follows are 14 T cell receptor beta chains derived from one specimen sequenced in a study of T cell responses to AZD1222 COVID-19 vaccine. Assay: immunoSEQ multiplex PCR; the TCRdb copy retains only in-frame clones and omits some. This sample has about 200,000 clones, with around 93% found just once. This material consisted of peripheral blood, taken 28 days after the second AZD1222 dose. All receptors derive from an adult who received the AZD1222 COVID-19 vaccine.

The rearrangement links TRBV5-6 to TRBJ1-2; D is possibly TRBD1 (5 bases). Trimming pared 5 bases from V and 4 bases from J, leaving 18 bases between. The CDR3 length is 15 residues. Germline V gene data show CDR1 as SGHDT and CDR2 as YYEEEE. CDR3 bases: TGTGCCAGCAGAAAACGGGACGTCTGGCGCTATGGCTACACCTTC. It is translated as CASRKRDVWRYGYTF. Full variable domain (remainder filled in from reference TRBV5-6 and TRBJ1-2): DAGVTQSPTHLIKTRGQQVTLRCSPKSGHDTVSWYQQALGQGPQFIFQYYEEEERQRGNFPDRFSGHQFPNYSSELNVNALLLGDSALYLCASRKRDVWRYGYTFGSGTRLTVV.

V gene TRBV19 combines with J gene TRBJ2-2; 9 bases agree with TRBD1. The CDR3 is 14 amino acids. Germline CDR1 is LNHDA and CDR2 is SQIVND (reference sequence). After removal of 6 bases from V and 1 base from J, the junction contained 0 bases not matched to a gene. CDR3 loop: CASRDRGNTGELFF. DNA for the CDR3: TGTGCCAGTAGGGACAGGGGGAACACCGGGGAGCTGTTTTTT.

The genes are TRBV6-6 and TRBJ2-5; D remains unclear. Germline V gene lookup returns CDR1 MNHNY and CDR2 SVGAGI (reference sequence). CDR3 length: 14 residues. V was clipped by 5 bases and J by 4 bases, with 14 bases between them. The CDR3 nucleotides read TGTGCCAGCAGTATACTCGGGTGGGGAGAGACCCAGTACTTC. It encodes CASSILGWGETQYF.

The genes are TRBV6-6 and TRBJ1-5; 8 positions match TRBD1. The CDR3 length is 13 residues. Germline values: CDR1 MNHNY, CDR2 SVGAGI (reference sequence). V gave up 8 bases and J gave up 4 bases; unmatched junction bases: 4. CDR3 sequence: CASLTGGNQPQHF. CDR3 DNA: TGTGCCAGCCTTACAGGGGGAAATCAGCCCCAGCATTTT.

V usage is TRBV18 and J usage is TRBJ1-4, with 7 bases fitting TRBD1. The junction had 9 bases not matched to a gene; V was cut back by 3 bases and J by 5 bases. CDR3 length: 16 amino acids. CDR1 and CDR2 from the germline V gene are KGHSH and LQKENI. In DNA form, the CDR3 reads TGTGCCAGCTCACCCCTCGGACAGGAGGCGAATGAAAAACTGTTTTTT. This translates into CASSPLGQEANEKLFF.

The chain combines TRBV11-3 with TRBJ2-1; tentatively, D is TRBD2 (5 bases). The CDR3 totals 14 residues. Deletions cut 8 bases from V and 6 bases from J, with 17 bases between. Germline V lookup: CDR1 SGHNT, CDR2 YENEEA. CDR3 sequence: CASSRGDPVNEQFF. CDR3 sequence (DNA): TGTGCCAGCTCCCGGGGAGACCCAGTCAATGAGCAGTTCTTC.

The J gene is TRBJ1-2, the V gene TRBV7-8; D is perhaps TRBD1 (6 bases). Germline lookup yields CDR1 SGHVS and CDR2 FQNEAQ. Trimming removed 5 bases at V and 7 bases at J, with 20 bases between. CDR3 length equals 15 residues. CDR3 sequence (DNA): TGTGCCAGCAGCCCTACGCTGGGGGCTGTAGGTGGCTACACCTTC. Translating gives CASSPTLGAVGGYTF.

The CDR3: CASSQVSPASANTGELFF. CDR3 sequence (DNA): TGTGCCAGCAGCCAAGTTTCTCCGGCTAGCGCGAACACCGGGGAGCTGTTTTTT. The J gene is TRBJ2-2, the V gene TRBV3-1 (or the pseudogene TRBV3-2), with D maybe TRBD2 (6 bases). Germline CDR1 and CDR2: LGHDT and YNNKEL (reference sequence). The CDR3 extends over 18 amino acids. V was cut by 1 base and J by 0 bases, with 15 bases left in between.

Only one count was recorded for this clone. V usage is TRBV3-1 (or the pseudogene TRBV3-2) and J usage is TRBJ1-3; D remains ambiguous. The CDR3 totals 15 residues. V was pared by 5 bases and J by 1 base, with 12 bases between. Germline loops: CDR1 LGHDT, CDR2 YNNKEL (reference sequence). CDR3 nucleotides: TGTGCCAGCAGCTCGTCCGGGCAGTCTGGAAACACCATATATTTT. It yields the protein CASSSSGQSGNTIYF.

V is TRBV24-1 and J is TRBJ2-7, with a weak D call TRBD1 (6 bases). The CDR3 covers 17 residues. Germline V gene lookup returns CDR1 KGHDR and CDR2 SFDVKD. The V end lost 3 bases, the J end lost 0 bases, and 17 bases lay between the germline ends. Written as DNA, the CDR3 is TGTGCCACCAGTGATCACTCCAGCCGAGGGGGCTCCTACGAGCAGTACTTC. Translation gives CATSDHSSRGGSYEQYF.

This sequence joins TRBV2 and TRBJ1-2; the D is unclear. The V end was cut by 5 bases, the J end by 8 bases, with 9 bases between. This CDR3 is 11 amino acids long. Germline CDR1 SNHLY, CDR2 FYNNEI. This chain's CDR3 is CASSPRGGYTF. CDR3 bases: TGTGCCAGCAGTCCACGTGGCGGCTACACCTTC.

The V call is TRBV10-3, the J call TRBJ2-2; D gene ambiguous. With 4 bases removed from V and 6 bases from J, the gap between germline ends came to 6 bases. Germline V gene sequence: CDR1 ENHRY, CDR2 SYGVKD. The CDR3 spans 12 residues. The CDR3 loop is CAISGPPGELFF. In nucleotides, the CDR3 is TGTGCCATCAGTGGGCCCCCCGGGGAGCTGTTTTTT.

J is TRBJ1-4 and V is TRBV20-1; a possible D gene is TRBD1 (6 bases). The CDR3 runs 11 residues. Germline V CDR1 and CDR2: DFQATT, SNEGSKA (reference sequence). Here the CDR3 DNA reads TGCGGGACACCAGAAACGGAAAAACTGTTTTTT. It encodes CGTPETEKLFF.

The chain carries TRBV27 and TRBJ1-1; D possibly corresponds to TRBD1 (6 bases). This CDR3 spans 15 amino acids. Germline V gene lookup returns CDR1 MNHEY and CDR2 SMNVEV (reference sequence). Trimming took 7 bases from V and 1 from J, leaving 16 bases between them. The CDR3 DNA reads TGTGCCAGCATAAGGGGGAGTAACTGGAACACTGAAGCTTTCTTT. Its protein product is CASIRGSNWNTEAFF.